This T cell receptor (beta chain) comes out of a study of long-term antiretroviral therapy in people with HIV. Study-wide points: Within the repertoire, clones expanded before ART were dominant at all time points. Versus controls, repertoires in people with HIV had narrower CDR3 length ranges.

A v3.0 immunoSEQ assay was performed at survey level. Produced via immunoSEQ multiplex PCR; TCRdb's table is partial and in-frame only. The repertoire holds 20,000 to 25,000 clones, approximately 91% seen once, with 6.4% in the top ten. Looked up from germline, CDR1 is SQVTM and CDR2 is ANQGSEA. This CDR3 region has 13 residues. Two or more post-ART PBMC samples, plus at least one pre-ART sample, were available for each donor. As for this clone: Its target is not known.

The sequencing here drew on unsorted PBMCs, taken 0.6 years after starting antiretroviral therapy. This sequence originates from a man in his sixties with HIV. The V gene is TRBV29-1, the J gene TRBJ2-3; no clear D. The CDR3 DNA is TGCAGTGACCGGGCGCCTGGCACAGATACGCAGTATTTT. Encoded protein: CSDRAPGTDTQYF.